The 5 T cell receptor beta chains below all came from one sample that was sequenced in a study of blood T cell repertoires in COVID-19. Here immunoSEQ multiplex PCR was the method, and the copy in TCRdb shows in-frame clones only, minus some. The data contain about 140,000 clones, about 76% of them seen just once; the ten biggest clones take up 7.5% to 9%. The material sequenced was peripheral blood. The receptors come from a human donor in a cohort sampled during active COVID-19.

The chain is built from TRBV28 and TRBJ2-7; TRBD2 matches 7 bases. V lost 3 bases and J lost 2; bases outside the gene matches: 19. Germline assignment: CDR1 MDHEN and CDR2 SYDVKM. The CDR3 contains 19 residues. CDR3 region: CASSFGVGSGKPGTYEQYF. CDR3 DNA sequence: TGTGCCAGCAGTTTCGGAGTCGGGAGCGGGAAGCCGGGCACCTACGAGCAGTACTTC.

DNA for the CDR3: TGTGCCAGCAGCAGGGACAGTCGGGACTACGAGCAGTACTTC. The encoded protein is CASSRDSRDYEQYF. The V gene is TRBV5-6, the J gene TRBJ2-7; TRBD1 aligns across 7 bases. CDR1 and CDR2 from the germline V gene are SGHDT and YYEEEE. CDR3 length: 14 amino acids. V shed 4 bases, J shed 3 bases, and the junction held 7 bases outside the gene matches.

The chain links TRBV5-4 to TRBJ2-5; possible D gene TRBD1, 5 bases. V lost 2 bases to trimming and J lost 2 bases, with 13 bases between them. This CDR3 spans 15 amino acids. The V gene's germline CDR1 is SGHNT and CDR2 YYREEE (reference sequence). The CDR3 loop reads CASSFGQTIQETQYF. The CDR3 bases are TGTGCCAGCAGCTTCGGACAAACGATTCAAGAGACCCAGTACTTC.

This rearrangement joins TRBV6-1 to TRBJ2-7; 9 bases match TRBD2. CDR1 and CDR2 from the germline V gene are MNHNS and SASEGT. J was trimmed by 4 bases and V by 0 bases; bases with no gene match: 4. The CDR3 runs to 15 residues. The chain's CDR3 is CASSEARLAAYEQYF. CDR3 nucleotides: TGTGCCAGCAGTGAAGCAAGACTAGCGGCATACGAGCAGTACTTC.

The CDR3 nucleotides are TGCGCCAGCAGCTTGGGGTCGGGGGAGAACACTGAAGCTTTCTTT. As protein: CASSLGSGENTEAFF. This chain connects TRBV5-1 to TRBJ1-1; D possibly corresponds to TRBD1 (5 bases). The CDR3 spans 15 residues. Per germline, CDR1 SGHRS and CDR2 YFSETQ. V shed 0 bases and J shed 1 base, with 10 bases lying between them.